The clone carrying this T cell receptor (beta chain) was picked up one time. These data are taken from a study of OX40 agonist ivuxolimab in advanced cancers. TCRdb's table, derived via immunoSEQ multiplex PCR, lists solely in-frame clones and lacks some. The profile shows fewer than 65,000 clones, approximately 87% of them singletons. Trimming at V came to 1 base and at J to 0 bases, leaving 0 bases not matched to a gene. CDR1 is LGHNA and CDR2 is YNFKEQ in the germline V gene. This CDR3 region has 15 residues. This material consisted of CD4+ or CD8+ T cells sorted from blood, taken in a trial of the OX40 agonist ivuxolimab. The chain uses TRBV4-2 and TRBJ1-3; 7 positions agree with TRBD1. The sequence was obtained from an adult with an advanced solid tumor such as melanoma, head and neck, liver or kidney cancer. Written as DNA, the CDR3 is TGTGCCAGCAGCCAAGCAGGGGGCTCTGGAAACACCATATATTTT. Translation: CASSQAGGSGNTIYF.